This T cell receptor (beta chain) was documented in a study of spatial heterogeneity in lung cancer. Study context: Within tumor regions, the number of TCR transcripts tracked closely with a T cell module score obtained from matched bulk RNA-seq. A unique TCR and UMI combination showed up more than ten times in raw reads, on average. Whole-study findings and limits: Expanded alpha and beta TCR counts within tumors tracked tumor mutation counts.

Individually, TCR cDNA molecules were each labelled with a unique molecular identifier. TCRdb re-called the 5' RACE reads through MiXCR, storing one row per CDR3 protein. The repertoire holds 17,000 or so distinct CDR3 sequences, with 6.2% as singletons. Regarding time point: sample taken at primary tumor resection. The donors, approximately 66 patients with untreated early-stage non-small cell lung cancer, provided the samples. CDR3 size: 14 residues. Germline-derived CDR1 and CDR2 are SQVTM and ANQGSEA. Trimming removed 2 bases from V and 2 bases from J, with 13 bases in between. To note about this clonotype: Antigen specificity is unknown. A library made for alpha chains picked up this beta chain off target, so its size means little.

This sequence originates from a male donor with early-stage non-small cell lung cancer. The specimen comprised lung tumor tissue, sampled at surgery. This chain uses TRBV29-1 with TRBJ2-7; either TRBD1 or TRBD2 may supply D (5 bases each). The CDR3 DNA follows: TGCAGCGTTGAATTTAGGCAGGGAGCCTACGAGCAGTACTTC. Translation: CSVEFRQGAYEQYF.